This TCR beta chain was identified in a study of blood T cells in healthy people across ages. Study outcomes and limitations: TCR beta diversity tracked closely with naive T cell percentage.

This clonotype was seen more than once but under ten times. Its antigen is not known. CDR3 length: 16 amino acids. The ends lost 0 bases at V and 3 bases at J; junction bases unmatched: 5. Germline CDR1 is LGHNA and CDR2 is YNFKEQ. For the second PCR, which ran for about 7 to 12 cycles, a sample-barcoded 5' primer and a J-beta primer mix were used. A single record per CDR3 protein comes from TCRdb applying MiXCR to the 5' RACE reads. The table includes approximately 880,000 distinct CDR3 sequences, about 48% detected once. The chain is built from TRBV4-2 and TRBJ2-5; the match to TRBD2 covers 9 bases. The sequence came from a man aged 25 to 40 in good health. Input material: blood. Here the CDR3 DNA reads TGTGCCAGCAGCCAAGAAAGCGGGGGGAATAAAGAGACCCAGTACTTC. Its translation: CASSQESGGNKETQYF.